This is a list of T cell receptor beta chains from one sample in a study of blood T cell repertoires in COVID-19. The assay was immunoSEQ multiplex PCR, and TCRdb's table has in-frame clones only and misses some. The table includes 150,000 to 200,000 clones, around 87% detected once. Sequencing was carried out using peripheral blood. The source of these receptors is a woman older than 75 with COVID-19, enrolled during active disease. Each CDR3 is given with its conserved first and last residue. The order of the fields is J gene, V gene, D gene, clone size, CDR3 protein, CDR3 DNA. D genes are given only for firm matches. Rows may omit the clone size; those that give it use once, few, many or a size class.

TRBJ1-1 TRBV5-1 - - CASSSRGSQNTEAFF TGCGCCAGCAGCTCGAGAGGGTCTCAGAACACTGAAGCTTTCTTT
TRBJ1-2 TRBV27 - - CASSLGSYRSKGYTF TGTGCCAGCAGTTTAGGGTCCTACAGGTCTAAGGGCTACACCTTC
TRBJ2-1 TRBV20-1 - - CSAIESGEVNEQFF TGCAGTGCTATTGAGTCGGGAGAGGTAAATGAGCAGTTCTTC
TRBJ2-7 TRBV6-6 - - CASSDAPASSHEQYF TGTGCCAGTTCTGACGCCCCAGCGTCCAGCCACGAGCAGTACTTC
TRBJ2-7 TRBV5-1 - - CASSASSYGQYF TGCGCCAGCAGCGCCTCATCCTACGGGCAGTACTTC
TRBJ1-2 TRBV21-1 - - CASTREPFGQLHYYGYTF TGTGCCAGCACCAGGGAGCCCTTCGGACAGCTACATTACTATGGCTACACCTTC
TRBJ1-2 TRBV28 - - CASSLLTDGYTF TGTGCCAGCAGTCTCCTGACAGATGGCTACACCTTC
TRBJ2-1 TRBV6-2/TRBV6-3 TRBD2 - CASSSLAGVLNEQFF TGTGCCAGCAGTTCACTAGCGGGAGTGCTCAATGAGCAGTTCTTC
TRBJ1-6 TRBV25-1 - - CASNSQYNSPLHF TGTGCCAGCAACAGTCAGTATAATTCACCCCTCCACTTT
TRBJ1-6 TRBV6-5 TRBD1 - CATFPGGDNSPLHF TGTGCCACCTTCCCAGGGGGCGATAATTCACCCCTCCACTTT
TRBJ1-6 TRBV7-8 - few CASSLAGGYNSPLHF TGTGCCAGCAGCTTAGCGGGGGGGTATAATTCACCCCTCCACTTT
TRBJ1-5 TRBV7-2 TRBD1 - CASSSPGQGSYSNQPQHF TGTGCCAGCAGCTCTCCGGGACAGGGATCTTACAGCAATCAGCCCCAGCATTTT
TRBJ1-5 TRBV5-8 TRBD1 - CASSWLGQVNQPQHF TGTGCCAGCAGCTGGTTGGGACAGGTAAATCAGCCCCAGCATTTT
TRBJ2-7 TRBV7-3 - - CASSLGPGSYEQYF TGTGCCAGCAGCTTAGGGCCAGGGTCCTACGAGCAGTACTTC
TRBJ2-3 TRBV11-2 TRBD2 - CASSRGPLAVTDTQYF TGTGCCAGCAGCCGTGGGCCCCTAGCGGTCACAGATACGCAGTATTTT
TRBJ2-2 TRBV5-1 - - CASSPHGGPNTGELFF TGCGCCAGCAGCCCACACGGAGGACCGAACACCGGGGAGCTGTTTTTT
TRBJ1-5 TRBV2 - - CASSLGAVGNQPQHF TGTGCCAGCAGTCTGGGGGCTGTAGGAAATCAGCCCCAGCATTTT
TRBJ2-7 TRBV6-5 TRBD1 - CASSQGTGRTYEQYF TGTGCCAGCAGCCAAGGGACAGGTCGAACCTACGAGCAGTACTTC
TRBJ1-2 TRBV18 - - CASSPPGERGYTF TGTGCCAGCTCACCTCCGGGTGAGCGCGGCTACACCTTC
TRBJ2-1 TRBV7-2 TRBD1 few CASSPGQGWNEQFF TGTGCCAGCAGCCCAGGACAGGGTTGGAATGAGCAGTTCTTC
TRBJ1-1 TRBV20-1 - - CSARGSTEAFF TGCAGTGCTAGAGGGAGCACTGAAGCTTTCTTT
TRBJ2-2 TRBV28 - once CASSLARDVLGELFF TGTGCCAGCAGTTTAGCTCGGGATGTCCTCGGGGAGCTGTTTTTT
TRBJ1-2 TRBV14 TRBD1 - CASSPFLATGGAGYTF TGTGCCAGCAGCCCGTTCCTTGCGACAGGGGGAGCTGGCTACACCTTC
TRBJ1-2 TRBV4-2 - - CATAPAADYGYTF TGTGCCACTGCGCCCGCCGCCGACTATGGCTACACCTTC
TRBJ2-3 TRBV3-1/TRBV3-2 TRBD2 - CASSQATSGSSQYF TGTGCCAGCAGCCAAGCGACTAGCGGGAGCTCGCAGTATTTT
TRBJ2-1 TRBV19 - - CASSIPGGAKVNEQFF TGTGCCAGTAGTATCCCCGGAGGGGCCAAAGTCAATGAGCAGTTCTTC
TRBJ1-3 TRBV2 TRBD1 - CASSVGDRGNTIYF TGTGCCAGCAGTGTAGGGGACAGGGGAAACACCATATATTTT
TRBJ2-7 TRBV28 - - CASSFPDSVSYEQYF TGTGCCAGCAGTTTCCCGGACAGCGTCTCCTACGAGCAGTACTTC
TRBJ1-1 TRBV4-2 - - CASSQAQQAPEAFF TGTGCCAGCAGCCAAGCCCAACAGGCTCCTGAAGCTTTCTTT
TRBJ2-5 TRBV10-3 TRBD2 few CAIRRLAQETQYF TGTGCCATCAGAAGACTAGCGCAAGAGACCCAGTACTTC
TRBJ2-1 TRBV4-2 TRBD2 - CASSQSGTSGRIWSYNEQFF TGTGCCAGCAGCCAATCCGGTACTAGCGGGAGAATTTGGTCCTACAATGAGCAGTTCTTC
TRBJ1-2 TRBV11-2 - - CASSLRYGYTF TGTGCCAGCAGCTTACGTTATGGCTACACCTTC
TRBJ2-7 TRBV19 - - CASSEGGGTPQYF TGTGCCAGTTCGGAGGGAGGCGGGACTCCCCAGTACTTC
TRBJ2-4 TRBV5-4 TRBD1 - CASSPTGHGSPNIQYF TGTGCCAGCAGCCCGACAGGGCATGGGAGCCCAAACATTCAGTACTTC
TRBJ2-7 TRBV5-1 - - CASSLEALQGGSYEQYF TGCGCCAGCAGCTTGGAGGCTTTACAGGGTGGATCCTACGAGCAGTACTTC
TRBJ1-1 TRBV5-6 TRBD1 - CASSFPQTGVTEAFF TGTGCCAGCAGCTTCCCGCAAACAGGGGTGACTGAAGCTTTCTTT
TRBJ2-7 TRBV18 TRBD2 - CASSPPLAGGAYEQYF TGTGCCAGCTCACCGCCACTAGCGGGAGGGGCCTACGAGCAGTACTTC
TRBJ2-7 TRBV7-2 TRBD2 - CASSFLAGAVGVNPYEQYF TGTGCCAGCAGCTTTTTAGCGGGGGCCGTTGGGGTTAATCCCTACGAGCAGTACTTC
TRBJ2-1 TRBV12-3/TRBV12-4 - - CASSLRGAEQFF TGTGCCAGCAGTTTACGCGGCGCTGAGCAGTTCTTC
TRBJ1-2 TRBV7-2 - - CASSTKRGGADGYTF TGTGCCAGCAGCACCAAGAGGGGGGGCGCGGATGGCTACACCTTC
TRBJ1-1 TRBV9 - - CASSVGSSREAFF TGTGCCAGCAGCGTAGGGAGTTCACGGGAAGCTTTCTTT
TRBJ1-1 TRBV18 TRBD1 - CASSSGTGAITEAFF TGTGCCAGCTCCTCCGGGACAGGGGCAATCACTGAAGCTTTCTTT
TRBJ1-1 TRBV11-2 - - CASSLVLGGAFF TGTGCCAGCAGCTTAGTTCTGGGAGGAGCTTTCTTT
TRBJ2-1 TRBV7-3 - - CASSLTGGGNNEQFF TGTGCCAGCAGCTTAACCGGTGGCGGAAACAATGAGCAGTTCTTC
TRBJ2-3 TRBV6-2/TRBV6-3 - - CASSPHPRDTQYF TGTGCCAGCAGCCCACACCCTAGAGATACGCAGTATTTT
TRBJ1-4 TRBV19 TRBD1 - CASTDGTGAAEKLFF TGTGCCAGTACCGATGGAACAGGGGCGGCTGAAAAACTGTTTTTT
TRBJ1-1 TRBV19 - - CASSIAGANEAFF TGTGCCAGTAGTATTGCAGGGGCTAATGAAGCTTTCTTT